Each of the 24 T cell receptor beta chains below was sequenced from the same sample in a study of T cells after yellow fever vaccination. TCRdb reprocessed the 5' RACE reads with MiXCR, giving one entry per CDR3 protein. The table has around 320,000 distinct CDR3 sequences, roughly 8.7% seen once. Sequencing used CD4+ T cells sorted from PBMCs, obtained 5 days after the yellow fever booster vaccination. These receptors were collected from a man in his late teens or twenties who received the YFV17D yellow fever vaccine.

This rearrangement joins TRBV6-2 or TRBV6-3 to TRBJ2-2, with D perhaps TRBD2 (5 bases). V lost 5 bases and J lost 4, with 11 bases in between. The CDR3 length is 14 residues. The V gene's germline CDR1 is MNHEY and CDR2 SVGEGT. This CDR3 reads CASSDQGSTGELFF. CDR3 nucleotide sequence: TGTGCCAGCAGTGATCAAGGGAGCACCGGGGAGCTGTTTTTT.

This clonotype has more than one count but fewer than ten. V usage is TRBV12-3 or TRBV12-4 and J usage is TRBJ1-5; D is uncertain. V was pared by 6 bases and J by 4 bases, with 13 bases between. The CDR3 runs to 14 residues. The DNA of the CDR3 is TGTGCCAGCAGCTCAGCAAATTATAATCAGCCCCAGCATTTT. Amino acids: CASSSANYNQPQHF.

This clonotype was recorded a few times. This chain links TRBV5-1 with TRBJ2-3, with a weak D call TRBD1 (6 bases). V was clipped by 3 bases and J by 0 bases, with 14 bases between them. CDR1 is SGHRS and CDR2 is YFSETQ in the germline V gene. This CDR3 contains 16 residues. The CDR3 loop is CASSWGHSPSTDTQYF. CDR3 DNA: TGCGCCAGCAGCTGGGGACACTCCCCGAGCACAGATACGCAGTATTTT. Variable domain in full (rest from reference TRBV5-1 and TRBJ2-3): KAGVTQTPRYLIKTRGQQVTLSCSPISGHRSVSWYQQTPGQGLQFLFEYFSETQRNKGNFPGRFSGRQFSNSRSEMNVSTLELGDSALYLCASSWGHSPSTDTQYFGPGTRLTVL.

This clonotype appeared a few times. CDR3 DNA sequence: TGTGCCAGCGGGCCGACCTGGGATGAAAAACTGTTTTTT. Protein sequence: CASGPTWDEKLFF. This chain connects TRBV7-2 to TRBJ1-4; D ambiguous. Trimming cost V 8 bases and J 6 bases, with 13 bases left between them. Germline V gene lookup returns CDR1 SGHTA and CDR2 FQGNSA. This CDR3 region has 13 residues. The full variable domain, in which reference TRBV7-2 and TRBJ1-4 provide the parts outside the CDR3, is GAGVSQSPSNKVTEKGKDVELRCDPISGHTALYWYRQSLGQGLEFLIYFQGNSAPDKSGLPSDRFSAERTGGSVSTLTIQRTQQEDSAVYLCASGPTWDEKLFFGSGTQLSVL.

This clonotype was counted a few times. The chain has TRBV3-1 and TRBJ2-7; 8 bases align to TRBD2. This CDR3 region has 13 residues. Unmatched junction bases numbered 9, after V lost 7 bases and J lost 7 bases. Per the germline V gene, CDR1 is LGHDT and CDR2 is YNNKEL (reference sequence). CDR3 nucleotides: TGTGCCAGCACCCCACGGGAGGGCAAGGAGCAGTACTTC. Translating gives CASTPREGKEQYF.

The chain joins TRBV15 to TRBJ1-2; tentative D call: TRBD1 (6 bases). V was pared by 3 bases and J by 7 bases, with 15 bases between. Per the germline V gene, CDR1 is LNHNV and CDR2 is YYDKDF (reference sequence). This CDR3 comprises 14 residues. CDR3 region: CATSRKGGTPGYTF. DNA of the CDR3: TGTGCCACCAGCAGGAAAGGGGGAACTCCTGGCTACACCTTC.

This clonotype was found many times. The chain has TRBV7-9 and TRBJ1-1, with D perhaps matching TRBD1 (5 bases). Trimming cost V 0 bases and J 5 bases, with 7 bases left between them. Germline loops: CDR1 SEHNR, CDR2 FQNEAQ (reference sequence). The CDR3 extends over 13 amino acids. In DNA form, the CDR3 reads TGTGCCAGCAGCTTAGCAGGGGTTACTGAAGCTTTCTTT. It codes for CASSLAGVTEAFF.

A few counts support this clonotype. This chain joins TRBV3-1 and TRBJ2-3, with D maybe TRBD2 (6 bases). Germline V gene sequence: CDR1 LGHDT, CDR2 YNNKEL (reference sequence). V lost 0 bases and J 6 bases, leaving 22 bases between the germline ends. The CDR3 is made up of 18 amino acids. DNA for the CDR3: TGTGCCAGCAGCCAAGATGGGCTCTTCGGGGGTGCCGATGATACGCAGTATTTT. Amino acid sequence: CASSQDGLFGGADDTQYF.

This clonotype was detected ten times or more. The gene calls are TRBV15 and TRBJ1-6, with unresolved D. CDR1 and CDR2 from the germline V gene are LNHNV and YYDKDF (reference sequence). The CDR3 totals 16 residues. The V gene lost 0 bases and the J gene lost 10 bases, with 16 bases spanning the gap. The CDR3 sequence is CATSRDADGPRSPLHF. The CDR3 region has the DNA TGTGCCACCAGCAGAGATGCGGACGGGCCCAGATCACCCCTCCACTTT.

This clonotype has a handful of counts. CDR3 region: CASSQGRDRGYNEQFF. CDR3 nucleotides: TGCGCCAGCAGCCAGGGCCGGGACAGGGGATACAATGAGCAGTTCTTC. The chain recombines TRBV4-3 with TRBJ2-1; 10 bases agree with TRBD1. V was pared by 3 bases and J by 4 bases, with 6 bases of the junction left unmatched. This CDR3 region has 16 residues. Per germline, CDR1 LGHNA and CDR2 YSLEER.

The chain joins TRBV9 to TRBJ2-5, with 9 positions matching TRBD1. The CDR3 loop spans 16 amino acids. Germline V lookup: CDR1 SGDLS, CDR2 YYNGEE. The V gene end was trimmed by 0 bases and the J gene end by 2 bases; junction bases not matched to a gene: 5. The chain's CDR3 is CASSVGVTGGQETQYF. Written as DNA, the CDR3 is TGTGCCAGCAGCGTAGGGGTGACAGGGGGTCAAGAGACCCAGTACTTC.

This clonotype was observed a handful of times. The chain employs TRBV12-3 or TRBV12-4 and TRBJ1-4, with D unclear. V lost 6 bases to trimming and J lost 8 bases, with 10 bases between them. CDR3 length: 12 residues. The CDR3: CASSPSREKLFF. DNA for the CDR3: TGTGCCAGCAGCCCAAGCCGGGAAAAACTGTTTTTT.

This clonotype showed up just a few times. The chain recombines TRBV7-3 with TRBJ2-7; 8 bases match TRBD1. The germline V gene has CDR1 SGHTA and CDR2 FQGTGA. The V gene end was trimmed by 1 base and the J gene end by 4 bases; junction bases not matched to a gene: 6. The CDR3 loop spans 15 amino acids. In DNA form, the CDR3 reads TGTGCCAGCAGCTTAAATTCAGGGGGCTTATACGAGCAGTACTTC. It is translated as CASSLNSGGLYEQYF.

The chain links TRBV7-6 to TRBJ2-3; D unresolved. The CDR3 has 16 amino acids. Germline assignment: CDR1 SGHVS and CDR2 FNYEAQ. The V end was cut by 4 bases, the J end by 1 base, with 15 bases between. The CDR3 sequence: CASSSRYRAGTDTQYF. The CDR3 DNA reads as TGTGCCAGCAGCTCGCGTTACAGAGCCGGCACAGATACGCAGTATTTT.

This clonotype appeared many times. The V gene is TRBV12-3 or TRBV12-4, the J gene TRBJ1-2; D is unresolved. This CDR3 is built from 12 residues. V shed 3 bases and J shed 4 bases, with 6 bases lying between them. The CDR3 loop is CASSFAGYGYTF. CDR3 DNA sequence: TGTGCCAGCAGTTTCGCGGGCTATGGCTACACCTTC.

This clonotype was detected a few times. V gene TRBV28 combines with J gene TRBJ1-2; no firm D call. Germline V gives CDR1 MDHEN, CDR2 SYDVKM. V was shortened by 6 bases and J by 6 bases, with 11 bases between the two germline ends. This CDR3 is 12 amino acids long. In DNA form, the CDR3 reads TGTGCCAGCAGGACCCCCGGAAATGGCTACACCTTC. The encoded protein is CASRTPGNGYTF.

The rearrangement joins TRBV5-1 to TRBJ2-7; a possible D gene is TRBD2 (5 bases). V lost 3 bases and J lost 4, with 11 bases in between. The CDR3 is 13 amino acids. Germline assignment: CDR1 SGHRS and CDR2 YFSETQ. This CDR3 is CASSSGLGYEQYF. The CDR3 DNA reads TGCGCCAGCAGCTCCGGACTTGGATACGAGCAGTACTTC. Combining the CDR3 with reference TRBV5-1 and TRBJ2-7 gives the whole variable domain KAGVTQTPRYLIKTRGQQVTLSCSPISGHRSVSWYQQTPGQGLQFLFEYFSETQRNKGNFPGRFSGRQFSNSRSEMNVSTLELGDSALYLCASSSGLGYEQYFGPGTRLTVT.

The chain carries TRBV11-2 and TRBJ2-7; D is possibly TRBD2 (6 bases). This CDR3 region has 15 residues. V lost 4 bases to trimming and J lost 6 bases, with 19 bases between them. Germline V gene data show CDR1 as SGHAT and CDR2 as FQNNGV. The CDR3 loop is CASSSLRGAIGEQYF. CDR3 nucleotide sequence: TGTGCCAGCAGCTCCCTTCGCGGGGCGATCGGCGAGCAGTACTTC.

This clonotype was recorded many times. The V call is TRBV7-9, the J call TRBJ1-2; perhaps TRBD1 as D (6 bases). CDR3 length: 14 residues. Per the germline V gene, CDR1 is SEHNR and CDR2 is FQNEAQ (reference sequence). V was cut by 5 bases and J by 8 bases, with 18 bases left in between. CDR3 DNA: TGTGCCAGCAGCCCGACTTCAGGGGCACAAGGCTACACCTTC. It codes for CASSPTSGAQGYTF.

The rearrangement joins TRBV9 to TRBJ2-3, with 9 bases lining up with TRBD2. Germline V CDR1 and CDR2: SGDLS, YYNGEE. The CDR3 extends over 16 amino acids. V gave up 0 bases and J gave up 4 bases; unmatched junction bases: 6. CDR3 sequence (DNA): TGTGCCAGCAGCGTAGGAGTAGCGGGGGCCCCAGATACGCAGTATTTT. Translated, it gives CASSVGVAGAPDTQYF.

This clonotype was counted between two and nine times. This chain uses TRBV7-2 with TRBJ1-5; maybe TRBD1 (6 bases). Germline V gene data show CDR1 as SGHTA and CDR2 as FQGNSA. The CDR3 runs to 16 residues. V was clipped by 5 bases and J by 3 bases, with 17 bases between them. DNA for the CDR3: TGTGCCAGCAGCCCGCCCGGGACAACACTCAATCAGCCCCAGCATTTT. It codes for CASSPPGTTLNQPQHF.

This clonotype was observed many times. V is TRBV7-9 and J is TRBJ2-1; TRBD2 aligns across 11 bases. With V trimmed by 3 bases and J by 4 bases, 5 bases remained unmatched. The CDR3 length is 16 residues. Germline V gene data show CDR1 as SEHNR and CDR2 as FQNEAQ (reference sequence). The CDR3 nucleotides are TGTGCCAGCAGCTTGTTTACTAGCGGGGGTTACAATGAGCAGTTCTTC. Encoded protein: CASSLFTSGGYNEQFF. Full variable domain (rest looked up from reference TRBV7-9 and TRBJ2-1): DTGVSQNPRHKITKRGQNVTFRCDPISEHNRLYWYRQTLGQGPEFLTYFQNEAQLEKSRLLSDRFSAERPKGSFSTLEIQRTEQGDSAMYLCASSLFTSGGYNEQFFGPGTRLTVL.

The gene calls are TRBV27 and TRBJ1-5; D is uncertain. Germline V gene data show CDR1 as MNHEY and CDR2 as SMNVEV (reference sequence). Trimming stripped 2 bases from V and 0 bases from J, with 11 bases between. The CDR3 length is 16 residues. CDR3 coding DNA: TGTGCCAGCAGTTTACTAGCAGCCGATAGCAATCAGCCCCAGCATTTT. Translation gives CASSLLAADSNQPQHF.

The chain is built from TRBV20-1 and TRBJ2-7; TRBD1 matches 9 bases. J lost 4 bases, V lost 1 base, and 17 bases had no gene match. Germline CDR1 is DFQATT and CDR2 is SNEGSKA (reference sequence). The CDR3 totals 18 residues. The CDR3 is CSARGTPADRGGLYEQYF. For the CDR3, the DNA is TGCAGTGCTAGAGGAACCCCGGCGGACAGGGGAGGGTTGTACGAGCAGTACTTC.